This T cell receptor (beta chain) comes out of a study of shared clonotypes between healthy human individuals. The split of CD4+ cells yielded CD45RA+ naive and CD45RA-negative memory subsets. The count of this clone is one. Its cognate antigen is unknown. The authors split each subset's genomic DNA evenly across several immunoSEQ plates. TCRdb's copy holds only in-frame clones and misses some; the assay was immunoSEQ multiplex PCR. There are over a million clones in the sample; roughly 96% occur only once, and over 1% lies in the top ten. General observations from the study: The four-donor shared clonotypes exceeded non-shared clonotypes in generation probability, with non-shared ones scoring lower.

CDR1 is KGHSH, CDR2 LQKENI, per germline. After removal of 2 bases from V and 4 bases from J, the junction contained 11 bases not matched to a gene. CDR3 size: 16 residues. Sequencing was performed on naive CD4+ T cells sorted from blood. Noted subset: CD45RA+ positively selected. The clonotype was recovered from a man younger than 45 in good health. The chain is built from TRBV18 and TRBJ2-7; 7 bases fit TRBD1. CDR3 DNA: TGTGCCAGCTCACCAGTCGCCGGGACAGAGACTTACGAGCAGTACTTC. This codes for CASSPVAGTETYEQYF.